The 29 T cell receptor beta chains below all came from one sample that was sequenced in a study of blood T cells in healthy people across ages. For the second PCR, which ran for 7 to 11 cycles, a sample-barcoded 5' primer and a J-beta primer mix were used. TCRdb independently ran MiXCR on the 5' RACE reads; one entry per CDR3 protein. The sample records over 600,000 distinct CDR3 sequences, 35% to 50% being singletons. The specimen sequenced was blood. The receptors come from a man older than 75 in good health.

In this sample, this clonotype turned up a few times. J is TRBJ2-7 and V is TRBV6-2 or TRBV6-3, with 7 bases fitting TRBD1. CDR1 MNHEY and CDR2 SVGEGT come from the germline V gene. The CDR3 has 14 residues. The junction had 4 bases not matched to a gene; V was cut back by 0 bases and J by 5 bases. CDR3 nucleotides: TGTGCCAGCAGTTACTCACTTACAGGGGACGAGCAGTACTTC. It translates to CASSYSLTGDEQYF.

The J gene is TRBJ2-5, the V gene TRBV9; tentatively, D is TRBD2 (5 bases). Trimming took 0 bases from V and 0 from J, leaving 9 bases between them. Germline V lookup: CDR1 SGDLS, CDR2 YYNGEE. This CDR3 comprises 15 residues. CDR3 sequence reads: CASSVGPGDQETQYF. The CDR3 DNA reads as TGTGCCAGCAGCGTAGGTCCCGGGGACCAAGAGACCCAGTACTTC. Together with reference TRBV9 and TRBJ2-5, the CDR3 gives the full variable domain: DSGVTQTPKHLITATGQRVTLRCSPRSGDLSVYWYQQSLDQGLQFLIQYYNGEERAKGNILERFSAQQFPDLHSELNLSSLELGDSALYFCASSVGPGDQETQYFGPGTRLLVL.

In its sample, this clonotype was seen many times. This sequence joins TRBV7-2 and TRBJ2-7, with 9 bases identical to TRBD2. The germline gives CDR1 SGHTA, CDR2 FQGNSA. CDR3 length equals 13 residues. J lost 3 bases, V lost 5 bases, and 2 bases had no gene match. This chain's CDR3 is CASSTRGGYEQYF. In DNA form, the CDR3 reads TGTGCCAGCAGCACGCGGGGGGGCTACGAGCAGTACTTC.

The chain uses TRBV6-2 or TRBV6-3 and TRBJ2-3; D ambiguous. Trimming took off 2 bases at V and 1 base at J, with 10 bases between the two ends. Germline assignment: CDR1 MNHEY and CDR2 SVGEGT. This CDR3 region has 15 residues. The CDR3 loop is CASSYPLPRTDTQYF. The CDR3 DNA is TGTGCCAGCAGTTACCCCCTACCTCGCACAGATACGCAGTATTTT.

In its sample, this clonotype was seen many times. Written as DNA, the CDR3 is TGCAGTGCTAGAGACGGACTAGCGCTAACCTACGAGCAGTACTTC. Translated, it gives CSARDGLALTYEQYF. The chain has TRBV20-1 and TRBJ2-7; 9 bases are shared with TRBD2. This CDR3 contains 15 residues. CDR1 is DFQATT and CDR2 is SNEGSKA in the germline V gene (reference sequence). V was clipped by 0 bases and J by 2 bases; unmatched bases: 5.

This chain links TRBV5-6 with TRBJ1-6, with no clear D. Looked up from germline, CDR1 is SGHDT and CDR2 is YYEEEE. The germline V and J ends were trimmed by 4 bases and 10 bases, with 12 bases remaining between them. This CDR3 region has 13 residues. Here the CDR3 reads CASSRFSKSPLHF. In nucleotides, the CDR3 is TGTGCCAGCAGCCGATTTAGTAAATCACCCCTCCACTTT.

J is TRBJ2-7 and V is TRBV29-1; 9 bases fit TRBD1. V gave up 6 bases and J gave up 0 bases; unmatched junction bases: 9. Germline loops: CDR1 SQVTM, CDR2 ANQGSEA. There are 15 residues in the CDR3. The CDR3 protein is CSVVTGTGISYEQYF. The CDR3 DNA is TGCAGCGTCGTAACCGGGACAGGGATCTCCTACGAGCAGTACTTC.

Of note for this clonotype: A single base separates this from a much larger clone, so it may be a read error. This CDR3 is missing its conserved last phenylalanine or tryptophan, likely due to a read error. The rearrangement links TRBV29-1 to TRBJ2-7, with 12 positions matching TRBD2. CDR3 length: 17 amino acids. V trimming: 0 bases; J trimming: 4 bases; junction bases outside the gene matches: 10. CDR1 SQVTM and CDR2 ANQGSEA come from the germline V gene. The CDR3 loop is CSVEDKGLAGRAYEQYL. The CDR3 bases are TGCAGCGTTGAAGATAAAGGACTAGCGGGAAGGGCTTACGAGCAGTACCTC.

This rearrangement joins TRBV20-1 to TRBJ2-5, with D possibly TRBD2 on 6 matching bases. Per germline, CDR1 DFQATT and CDR2 SNEGSKA (reference sequence). This CDR3 spans 14 amino acids. V lost 6 bases and J 0 bases, leaving 14 bases between the germline ends. The CDR3 bases are TGCAGTGCCCCGGAGGGCCAGTACCAAGAGACCCAGTACTTC. It translates to CSAPEGQYQETQYF.

For this clonotype: Being one base from a much bigger clone, this may be a read error. The CDR3 DNA reads TGTGTCAGCAGCTTAAACAGGAACTCCTACGAGCAGTACTTC. Protein product: CVSSLNRNSYEQYF. The chain combines TRBV7-2 with TRBJ2-7, with D possibly being TRBD1 (5 bases). CDR3 length equals 14 residues. Germline assignment: CDR1 SGHTA and CDR2 FQGNSA.

In this sample, this clonotype turned up a few times. The chain combines TRBV27 with TRBJ1-5, with 8 bases matching TRBD1. This CDR3 spans 15 amino acids. Trimming removed 5 bases from V and 3 bases from J; junction bases left unmatched: 6. CDR1 and CDR2 (germline): MNHEY, SMNVEV (reference sequence). The DNA of the CDR3 is TGTGCCAGCAGTCCAAGGACAGGGATCAATCAGCCCCAGCATTTT. Protein sequence: CASSPRTGINQPQHF.

The chain is built from TRBV20-1 and TRBJ2-3, with unresolved D. The CDR3 extends over 15 amino acids. The germline CDR1 and CDR2 sequences are DFQATT and SNEGSKA (reference sequence). Trimming left V 5 bases short and J 0 bases short, with 15 bases between. This chain's CDR3 is CSAPRTATSTDTQYF. Here the CDR3 DNA reads TGCAGTGCTCCCCGGACGGCTACTAGCACAGATACGCAGTATTTT.

This clonotype was recorded at least ten times. The chain combines TRBV7-2 with TRBJ2-7; TRBD2 agrees at 8 bases. There are 15 residues in the CDR3. Looked up from germline, CDR1 is SGHTA and CDR2 is FQGNSA. Trimming removed 1 base from V and 4 bases from J; junction bases left unmatched: 6. Written as DNA, the CDR3 is TGTGCCAGCAGCTTAGTTGAGGGACTAGATTACGAGCAGTACTTC. Translated, it gives CASSLVEGLDYEQYF.

The J gene is TRBJ1-5, the V gene TRBV3-1, with TRBD1 matching 7 bases. The length of the CDR3 is 13 residues. The germline CDR1 and CDR2 sequences are LGHDT and YNNKEL (reference sequence). Trimming at V came to 7 bases and at J to 6 bases, leaving 6 bases not matched to a gene. This CDR3 is CASNQGGCQPQHF. CDR3 nucleotide sequence: TGTGCCAGCAACCAGGGGGGGTGTCAGCCCCAGCATTTT.

At least ten counts were recorded for this clonotype. This chain joins TRBV6-2 or TRBV6-3 and TRBJ2-7; 9 nucleotides line up with TRBD1. Trimming at V came to 6 bases and at J to 2 bases, leaving 8 bases not matched to a gene. This CDR3 spans 15 amino acids. CDR1 is MNHEY and CDR2 is SVGEGT in the germline V gene. CDR3 nucleotides: TGTGCCAGCAGGCAAACGACAGGGGGGGCCTACGAGCAGTACTTC. Translating it yields CASRQTTGGAYEQYF.

The chain links TRBV29-1 to TRBJ2-2; a weak D match, TRBD2 (6 bases). The V end lost 5 bases, the J end lost 0 bases, and 7 bases lay between the germline ends. This CDR3 is 13 amino acids long. Per germline, CDR1 SQVTM and CDR2 ANQGSEA. The CDR3 region has the DNA TGCAGCGTTACTAGCTCGAACACCGGGGAGCTGTTTTTT. Residues: CSVTSSNTGELFF.

The CDR3 protein is CASSPSLAGENNEQFF. In DNA form, the CDR3 reads TGTGCCAGCAGCCCCTCCCTAGCGGGGGAAAACAATGAGCAGTTCTTC. This sequence joins TRBV7-2 and TRBJ2-1; 10 nucleotides agree with TRBD2. V shed 5 bases and J 5 bases; nucleotides not matched to a gene: 9. In germline, CDR1 is SGHTA, CDR2 FQGNSA. The CDR3 runs to 16 residues.

This clonotype came up many times. V is TRBV7-2 and J is TRBJ2-1; a weak D match, TRBD2 (5 bases). Germline loops: CDR1 SGHTA, CDR2 FQGNSA. V lost 1 base to trimming and J lost 0 bases, with 10 bases between them. The CDR3 consists of 16 residues. Written as DNA, the CDR3 is TGTGCCAGCAGCTTAGTTGCGGGTTACTCCTACAATGAGCAGTTCTTC. Protein product: CASSLVAGYSYNEQFF.

The table lists this clonotype with a count of one. V is TRBV5-1 and J is TRBJ1-1; D gene uncertain. Germline assignment: CDR1 SGHRS and CDR2 YFSETQ. This CDR3 contains 16 residues. Trimming took 0 bases from V and 4 from J, leaving 16 bases between them. The CDR3 protein is CASSLAGWSGGTEAFF. CDR3 nucleotides: TGCGCCAGCAGCTTGGCCGGGTGGTCGGGTGGCACTGAAGCTTTCTTT.

The chain joins TRBV6-6 to TRBJ2-6, with a weak D call TRBD2 (6 bases). V shed 7 bases and J shed 1 base, with 11 bases lying between them. Germline V gene sequence: CDR1 MNHNY, CDR2 SVGAGI (reference sequence). CDR3 length: 15 residues. The CDR3 here is CASNNGGSGANVLTF. Here the CDR3 DNA reads TGTGCCAGCAATAACGGGGGATCTGGGGCCAACGTCCTGACTTTC.

The J gene is TRBJ2-5, the V gene TRBV20-1, with 8 bases lining up with TRBD2. The CDR3 length is 11 residues. Trimming cost V 3 bases and J 9 bases; bases outside gene matches: 3. CDR1 and CDR2 (germline): DFQATT, SNEGSKA (reference sequence). For the CDR3, the DNA is TGCAGTGCTAGGTCCGGGGGGGCCCAGTACTTC. Its translation: CSARSGGAQYF.

V usage is TRBV28 and J usage is TRBJ2-7; D unresolved. Looked up from germline, CDR1 is MDHEN and CDR2 is SYDVKM. V lost 4 bases to trimming and J lost 3 bases, with 16 bases between them. The CDR3 length is 15 residues. The CDR3, as DNA: TGTGCCAGCAGTTCCCCCGCAGAGCGCCACTACGAGCAGTACTTC. It specifies CASSSPAERHYEQYF. The whole variable domain, remainder taken from reference TRBV28 and TRBJ2-7, is DVKVTQSSRYLVKRTGEKVFLECVQDMDHENMFWYRQDPGLGLRLIYFSYDVKMKEKGDIPEGYSVSREKKERFSLILESASTNQTSMYLCASSSPAERHYEQYFGPGTRLTVT.

This chain connects TRBV11-1 to TRBJ2-7; 13 bases fit TRBD2. J gave up 0 bases and V 6 bases, and 2 bases lay outside the gene matches. From germline, CDR1 is SGHAT and CDR2 FQDESV (reference sequence). The CDR3 is 15 amino acids. CDR3: CASRRTSGSSYEQYF. The CDR3 DNA is TGTGCCAGCAGAAGGACTAGCGGGAGCTCCTACGAGCAGTACTTC.

This clonotype has ten or more counts. A much bigger clone sits one base away, suggesting this may be a read error. The V and J genes are TRBV12-3 or TRBV12-4 and TRBJ2-5; D remains ambiguous. The J call may not be correct, given that the DNA end is closer to TRBJ2-7. The CDR3 covers 12 residues. The CDR3 protein is CASSLGPDEQYF. The CDR3 nucleotides read TGTGCCAGCAGTTTAGGGCCAGACGAGCAGTACTTC.

This clonotype was seen a few times. V and J are TRBV20-1 and TRBJ1-4; D is ambiguous. The CDR3 runs to 15 residues. The V gene's germline CDR1 is DFQATT and CDR2 SNEGSKA (reference sequence). V was cut by 3 bases and J by 4 bases, with 15 bases left in between. Here the CDR3 DNA reads TGCAGTGCTAGTATTTCGGGCCTCCTTAATGAAAAACTGTTTTTT. This codes for CSASISGLLNEKLFF.

This clonotype was seen a single time. The chain carries TRBV10-1 and TRBJ2-7; D is perhaps TRBD2 (5 bases). CDR1 is WNHNN, CDR2 SYGVQD, per germline (reference sequence). V was cut by 0 bases and J by 6 bases, with 15 bases left in between. There are 15 residues in the CDR3. CDR3 coding DNA: TGCGCCAGCAGTGAGTCGGTCGGGGTAAGGATCGAGCAGTACTTC. The encoded protein is CASSESVGVRIEQYF.

This sequence joins TRBV7-2 and TRBJ2-5; D uncertain. Trimming shortened V by 4 bases and J by 1 base, and 10 bases separated the two germline ends. Germline V gene sequence: CDR1 SGHTA, CDR2 FQGNSA. This CDR3 region has 14 residues. The CDR3 bases are TGTGCCAGCAGCTCCCAGAGGAGCCAAGAGACCCAGTACTTC. This gives the protein CASSSQRSQETQYF.

This clonotype was counted between two and nine times. The CDR3 DNA is TGTGCCAGCAGCCGAGACAGGGCGACCTACAATGAGCAGTTCTTC. Translating it yields CASSRDRATYNEQFF. The gene calls are TRBV11-2 and TRBJ2-1, with TRBD1 matching over 7 bases. In germline, CDR1 is SGHAT, CDR2 FQNNGV. V dropped 5 bases and J dropped 2; count of bases not matched to a gene: 6. The CDR3 is made up of 15 amino acids.

As for this clonotype: This may stem from a read error, because a much larger clone lies one nucleotide away. CDR3 sequence reads: CASSAARETQFF. CDR3 coding DNA: TGTGCCAGCAGCGCGGCTCGAGAGACCCAGTTCTTC. The chain combines TRBV7-2 with TRBJ2-5, with D hard to call. The assigned J gene may be wrong: the sequence end matches TRBJ2-1 better. The CDR3 has 12 residues. Germline V gene lookup returns CDR1 SGHTA and CDR2 FQGNSA.